This T cell receptor beta chain was identified during a study of CD8 T cells in Susac syndrome. The CDR3 extends over 13 amino acids. V was pared by 7 bases and J by 6 bases, with 15 bases between. Germline V gene sequence: CDR1 ENHRY, CDR2 SYGVKD. cDNA came from approximately 0.5 to 1 ug RNA primed by random hexamers. Using its own MiXCR run on the immunoSEQ multiplex PCR reads, TCRdb lists one record per CDR3 protein. The data hold 150,000 to 200,000 distinct CDR3 sequences, with more than 95% observed a single time. The sample comprised CD4+ T cells from PBMCs. The chain uses TRBV10-3 and TRBJ1-2; maybe TRBD1 (6 bases). The TCR sequence derives from a human donor with Susac syndrome. DNA for the CDR3: TGTGCCATCAACCCGGGGGCTAGTGATGGCTACACCTTC. Its protein is CAINPGASDGYTF.